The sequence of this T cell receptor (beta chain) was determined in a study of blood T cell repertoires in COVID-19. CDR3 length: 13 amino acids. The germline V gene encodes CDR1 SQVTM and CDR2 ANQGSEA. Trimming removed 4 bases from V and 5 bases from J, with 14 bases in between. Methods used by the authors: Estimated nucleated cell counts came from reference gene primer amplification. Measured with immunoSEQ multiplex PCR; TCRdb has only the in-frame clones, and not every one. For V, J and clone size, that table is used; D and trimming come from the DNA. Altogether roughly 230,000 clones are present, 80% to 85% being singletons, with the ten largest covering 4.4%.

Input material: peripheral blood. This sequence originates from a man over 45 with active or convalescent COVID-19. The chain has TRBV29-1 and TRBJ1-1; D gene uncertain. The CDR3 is CSVGDPRPTEAFF. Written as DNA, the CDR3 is TGCAGCGTTGGCGACCCGCGGCCAACTGAAGCTTTCTTT.